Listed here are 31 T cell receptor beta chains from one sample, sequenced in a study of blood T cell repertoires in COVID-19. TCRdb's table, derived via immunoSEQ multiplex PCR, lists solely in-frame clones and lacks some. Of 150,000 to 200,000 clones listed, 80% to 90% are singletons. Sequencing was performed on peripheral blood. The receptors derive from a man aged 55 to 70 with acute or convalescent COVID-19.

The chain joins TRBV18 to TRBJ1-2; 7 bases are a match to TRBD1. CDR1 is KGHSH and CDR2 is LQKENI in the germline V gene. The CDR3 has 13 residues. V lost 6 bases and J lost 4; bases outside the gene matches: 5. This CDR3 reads CASSPRTGYGYTF. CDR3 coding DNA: TGTGCCAGCTCCCCGAGGACAGGCTATGGCTACACCTTC. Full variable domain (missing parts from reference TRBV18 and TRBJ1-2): NAGVMQNPRHLVRRRGQEARLRCSPMKGHSHVYWYRQLPEEGLKFMVYLQKENIIDESGMPKERFSAEFPKEGPSILRIQQVVRGDSAAYFCASSPRTGYGYTFGSGTRLTVV.

The CDR3 region is CASSLVRGRNTEAFF. For the CDR3, the DNA is TGTGCCAGCAGCTTAGTGCGGGGGCGGAACACTGAAGCTTTCTTT. The chain uses TRBV11-2 and TRBJ1-1, with a weak D call TRBD1 (6 bases). Germline CDR1 reads SGHAT; CDR2 reads FQNNGV. There are 15 residues in the CDR3. Trimming pared 1 base from V and 1 base from J, leaving 10 bases between.

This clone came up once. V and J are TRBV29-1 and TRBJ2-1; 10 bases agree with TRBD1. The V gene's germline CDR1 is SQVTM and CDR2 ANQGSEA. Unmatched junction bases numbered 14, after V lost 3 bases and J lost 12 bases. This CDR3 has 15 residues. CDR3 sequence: CSVDQPTGGGKRQFF. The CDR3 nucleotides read TGCAGCGTTGACCAACCGACAGGGGGCGGTAAACGGCAGTTCTTC.

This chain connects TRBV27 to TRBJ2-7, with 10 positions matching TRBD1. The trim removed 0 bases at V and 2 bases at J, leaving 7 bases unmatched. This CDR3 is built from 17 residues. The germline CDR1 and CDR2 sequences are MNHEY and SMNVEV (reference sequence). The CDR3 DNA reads TGTGCCAGCAGTTTATCAATCCGGACAGGGGGAACCTACGAGCAGTACTTC. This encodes CASSLSIRTGGTYEQYF.

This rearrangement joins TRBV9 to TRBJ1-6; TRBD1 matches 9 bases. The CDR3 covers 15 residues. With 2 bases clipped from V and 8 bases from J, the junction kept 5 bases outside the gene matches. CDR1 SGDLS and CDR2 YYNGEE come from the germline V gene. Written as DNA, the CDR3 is TGTGCCAGCAGCGTGACGACAGGGGGAGATTCACCCCTCCACTTT. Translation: CASSVTTGGDSPLHF.

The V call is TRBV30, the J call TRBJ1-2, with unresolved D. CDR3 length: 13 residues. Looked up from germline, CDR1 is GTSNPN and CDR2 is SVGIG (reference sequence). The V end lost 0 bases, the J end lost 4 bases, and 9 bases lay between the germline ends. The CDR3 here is CAWSVGPLYGYTF. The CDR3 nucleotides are TGTGCCTGGAGTGTTGGGCCTCTCTATGGCTACACCTTC.

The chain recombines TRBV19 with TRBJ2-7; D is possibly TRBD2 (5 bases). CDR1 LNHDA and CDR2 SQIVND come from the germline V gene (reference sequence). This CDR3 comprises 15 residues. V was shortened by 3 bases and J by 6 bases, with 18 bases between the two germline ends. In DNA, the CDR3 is TGTGCCAGTAGTATGATCCACGGGAATCGCGGCGAGCAGTACTTC. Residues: CASSMIHGNRGEQYF. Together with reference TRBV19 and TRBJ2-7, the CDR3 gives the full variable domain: DGGITQSPKYLFRKEGQNVTLSCEQNLNHDAMYWYRQDPGQGLRLIYYSQIVNDFQKGDIAEGYSVSREKKESFPLTVTSAQKNPTAFYLCASSMIHGNRGEQYFGPGTRLTVT.

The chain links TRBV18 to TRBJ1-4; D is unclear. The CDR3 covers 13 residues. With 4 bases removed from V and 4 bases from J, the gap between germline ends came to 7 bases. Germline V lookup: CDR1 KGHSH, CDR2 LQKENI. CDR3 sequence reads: CASSLSRNEKLFF. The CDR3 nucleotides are TGTGCCAGCTCACTGTCTCGTAATGAAAAACTGTTTTTT. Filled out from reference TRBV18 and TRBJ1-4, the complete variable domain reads NAGVMQNPRHLVRRRGQEARLRCSPMKGHSHVYWYRQLPEEGLKFMVYLQKENIIDESGMPKERFSAEFPKEGPSILRIQQVVRGDSAAYFCASSLSRNEKLFFGSGTQLSVL.

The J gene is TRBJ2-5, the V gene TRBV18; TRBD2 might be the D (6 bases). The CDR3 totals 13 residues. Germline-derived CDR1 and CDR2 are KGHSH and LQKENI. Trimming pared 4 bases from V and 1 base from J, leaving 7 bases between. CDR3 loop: CASSQTSQETQYF. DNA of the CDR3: TGTGCCAGCTCACAGACTAGCCAAGAGACCCAGTACTTC.

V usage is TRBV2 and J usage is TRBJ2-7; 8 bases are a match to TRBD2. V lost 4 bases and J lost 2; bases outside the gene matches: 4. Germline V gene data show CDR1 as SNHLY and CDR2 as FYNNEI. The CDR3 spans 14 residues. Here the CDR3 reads CASSGSGKAYEQYF. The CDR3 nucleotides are TGTGCCAGCAGTGGTAGCGGGAAGGCCTACGAGCAGTACTTC. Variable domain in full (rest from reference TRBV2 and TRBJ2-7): EPEVTQTPSHQVTQMGQEVILRCVPISNHLYFYWYRQILGQKVEFLVSFYNNEISEKSEIFDDQFSVERPDGSNFTLKIRSTKLEDSAMYFCASSGSGKAYEQYFGPGTRLTVT.

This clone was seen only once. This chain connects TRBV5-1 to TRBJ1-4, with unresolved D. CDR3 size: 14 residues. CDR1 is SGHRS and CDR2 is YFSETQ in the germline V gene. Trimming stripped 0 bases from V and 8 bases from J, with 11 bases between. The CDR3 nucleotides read TGCGCCAGCAGCTTGGACTCTCCAGGCGAAAAACTGTTTTTT. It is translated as CASSLDSPGEKLFF.

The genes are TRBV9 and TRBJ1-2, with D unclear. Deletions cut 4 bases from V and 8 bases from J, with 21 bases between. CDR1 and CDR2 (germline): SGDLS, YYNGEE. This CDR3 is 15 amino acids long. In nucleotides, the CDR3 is TGTGCCAGCAGCCTCGAGATTGGACTACGGGAAGGCTACACCTTC. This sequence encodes CASSLEIGLREGYTF.

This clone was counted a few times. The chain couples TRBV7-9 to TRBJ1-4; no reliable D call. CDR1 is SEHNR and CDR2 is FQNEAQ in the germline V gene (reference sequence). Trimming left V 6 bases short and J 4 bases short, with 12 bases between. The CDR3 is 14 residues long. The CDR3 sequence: CASSQSLFNEKLFF. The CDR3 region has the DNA TGTGCCAGCAGTCAGTCCCTGTTTAATGAAAAACTGTTTTTT.

The chain's CDR3 is CASRINRGGGQPQHF. The CDR3 bases are TGTGCCAGTAGGATTAACAGGGGAGGAGGACAGCCCCAGCATTTT. The chain employs TRBV19 and TRBJ1-5; 7 bases agree with TRBD1. The CDR3 has 15 residues. The germline V gene has CDR1 LNHDA and CDR2 SQIVND (reference sequence). J lost 7 bases, V lost 6 bases, and 12 bases had no gene match.

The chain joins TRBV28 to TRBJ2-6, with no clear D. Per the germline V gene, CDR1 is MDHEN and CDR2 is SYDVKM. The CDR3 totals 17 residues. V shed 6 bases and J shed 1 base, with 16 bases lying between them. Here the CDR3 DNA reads TGTGCCAGCAGCTATATGAGTTTGCGTTCTGGGGCCAACGTCCTGACTTTC. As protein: CASSYMSLRSGANVLTF.

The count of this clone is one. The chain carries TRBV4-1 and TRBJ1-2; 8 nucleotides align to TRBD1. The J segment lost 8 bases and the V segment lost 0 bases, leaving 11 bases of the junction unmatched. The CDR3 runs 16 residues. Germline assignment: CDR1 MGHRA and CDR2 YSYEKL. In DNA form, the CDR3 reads TGCGCCAGCAGCCAAGACGGACAGGGTCTTCTCCGCGGCTACACCTTC. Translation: CASSQDGQGLLRGYTF.

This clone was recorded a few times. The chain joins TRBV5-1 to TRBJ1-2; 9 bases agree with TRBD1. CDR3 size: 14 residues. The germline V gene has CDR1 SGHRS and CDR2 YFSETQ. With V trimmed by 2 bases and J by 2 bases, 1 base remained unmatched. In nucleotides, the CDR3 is TGCGCCAGCAGCTTTGGACAGGGGAACTATGGCTACACCTTC. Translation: CASSFGQGNYGYTF.

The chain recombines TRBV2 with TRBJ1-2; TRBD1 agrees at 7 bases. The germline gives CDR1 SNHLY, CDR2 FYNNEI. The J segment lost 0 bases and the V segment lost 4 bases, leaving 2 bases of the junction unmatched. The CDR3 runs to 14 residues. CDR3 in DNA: TGTGCCAGCAGTGGGGACAGAACTAACTATGGCTACACCTTC. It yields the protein CASSGDRTNYGYTF. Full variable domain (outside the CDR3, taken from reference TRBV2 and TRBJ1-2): EPEVTQTPSHQVTQMGQEVILRCVPISNHLYFYWYRQILGQKVEFLVSFYNNEISEKSEIFDDQFSVERPDGSNFTLKIRSTKLEDSAMYFCASSGDRTNYGYTFGSGTRLTVV.

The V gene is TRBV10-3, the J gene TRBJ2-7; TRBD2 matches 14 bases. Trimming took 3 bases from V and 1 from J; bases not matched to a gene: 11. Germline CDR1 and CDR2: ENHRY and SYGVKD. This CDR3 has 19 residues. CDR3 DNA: TGTGCCATCAGTGACCCTACCGGGACTAGCGGGAGTGGGTCCTACGAGCAGTACTTC. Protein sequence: CAISDPTGTSGSGSYEQYF.

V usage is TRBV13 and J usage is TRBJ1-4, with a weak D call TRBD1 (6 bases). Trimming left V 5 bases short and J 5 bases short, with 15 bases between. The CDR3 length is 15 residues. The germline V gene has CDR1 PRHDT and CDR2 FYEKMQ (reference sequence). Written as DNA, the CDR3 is TGTGCCAGCAGCCCAGGACAGCAACGAAATGAAAAACTGTTTTTT. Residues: CASSPGQQRNEKLFF.

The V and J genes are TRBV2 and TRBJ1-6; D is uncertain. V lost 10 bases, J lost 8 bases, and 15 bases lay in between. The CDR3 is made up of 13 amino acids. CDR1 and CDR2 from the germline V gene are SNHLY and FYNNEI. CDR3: CATTLLPDSPLHF. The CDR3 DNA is TGTGCCACCACACTACTACCAGATTCACCCCTCCACTTT.

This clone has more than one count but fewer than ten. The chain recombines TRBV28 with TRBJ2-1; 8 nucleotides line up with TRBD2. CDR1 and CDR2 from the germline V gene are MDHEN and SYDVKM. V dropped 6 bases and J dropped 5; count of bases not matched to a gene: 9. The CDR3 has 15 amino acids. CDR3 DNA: TGTGCCAGCAGCTCCCCGGGACTAGTAAACAATGAGCAGTTCTTC. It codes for CASSSPGLVNNEQFF.

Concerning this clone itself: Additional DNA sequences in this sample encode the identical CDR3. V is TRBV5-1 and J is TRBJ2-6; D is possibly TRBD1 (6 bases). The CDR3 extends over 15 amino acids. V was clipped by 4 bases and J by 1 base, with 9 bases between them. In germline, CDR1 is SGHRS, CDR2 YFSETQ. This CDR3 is CASSPQGSGANVLTF. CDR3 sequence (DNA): TGCGCCAGCAGCCCTCAGGGGTCTGGGGCCAACGTCCTGACTTTC.

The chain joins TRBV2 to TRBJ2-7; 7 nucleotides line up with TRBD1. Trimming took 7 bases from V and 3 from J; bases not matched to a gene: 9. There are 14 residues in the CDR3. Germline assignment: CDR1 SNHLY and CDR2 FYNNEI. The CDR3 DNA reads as TGTGCCAGCACCCCGGACAGGATTCTCTACGAGCAGTACTTC. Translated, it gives CASTPDRILYEQYF.

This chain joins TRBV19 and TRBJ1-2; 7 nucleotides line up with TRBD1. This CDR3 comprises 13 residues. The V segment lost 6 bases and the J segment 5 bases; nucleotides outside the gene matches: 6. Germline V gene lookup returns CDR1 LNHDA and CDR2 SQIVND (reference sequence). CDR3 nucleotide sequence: TGTGCCAGTAGGGCGGGACAGAGATATGGCTACACCTTC. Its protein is CASRAGQRYGYTF.

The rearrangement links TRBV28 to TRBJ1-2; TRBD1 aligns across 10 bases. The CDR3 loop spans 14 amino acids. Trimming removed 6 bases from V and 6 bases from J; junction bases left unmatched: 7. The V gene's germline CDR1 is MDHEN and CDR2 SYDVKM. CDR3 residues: CASSPGQGTHGYTF. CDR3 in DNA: TGTGCCAGCAGCCCGGGACAGGGGACCCATGGCTACACCTTC.

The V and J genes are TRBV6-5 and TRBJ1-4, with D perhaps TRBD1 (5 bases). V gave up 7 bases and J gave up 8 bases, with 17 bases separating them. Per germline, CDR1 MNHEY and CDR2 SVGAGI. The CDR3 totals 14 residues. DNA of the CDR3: TGTGCCAGCACCTCAACCTCGGGGGACGAAAAACTGTTTTTT. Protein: CASTSTSGDEKLFF.

Here the CDR3 DNA reads TGTGCCAGCAGCCCTCCGACAGTCGGGAGTTCCTCCTACGAGCAGTACTTC. Protein: CASSPPTVGSSSYEQYF. The chain employs TRBV7-2 and TRBJ2-7; D is possibly TRBD2 (6 bases). The CDR3 is 17 amino acids. V was pared by 5 bases and J by 0 bases, with 20 bases between. The germline V gene encodes CDR1 SGHTA and CDR2 FQGNSA.

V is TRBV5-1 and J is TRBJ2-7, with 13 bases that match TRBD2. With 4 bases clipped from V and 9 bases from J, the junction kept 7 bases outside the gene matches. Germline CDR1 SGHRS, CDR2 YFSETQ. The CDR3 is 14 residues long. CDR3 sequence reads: CASSAGTSGMMQYF. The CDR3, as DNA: TGCGCCAGCAGCGCCGGGACTAGCGGGATGATGCAGTACTTC.

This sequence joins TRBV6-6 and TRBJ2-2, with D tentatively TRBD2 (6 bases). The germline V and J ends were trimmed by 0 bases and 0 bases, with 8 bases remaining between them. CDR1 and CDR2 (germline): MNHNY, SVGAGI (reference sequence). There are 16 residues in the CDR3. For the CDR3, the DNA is TGTGCCAGCAGTTACTCGGGACTTCCGAACACCGGGGAGCTGTTTTTT. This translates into CASSYSGLPNTGELFF.

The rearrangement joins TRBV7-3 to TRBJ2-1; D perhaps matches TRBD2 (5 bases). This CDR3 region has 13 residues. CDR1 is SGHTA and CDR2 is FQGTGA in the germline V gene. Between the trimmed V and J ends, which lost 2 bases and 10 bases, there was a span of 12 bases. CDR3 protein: CASSLLALGEQFF. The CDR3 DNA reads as TGTGCCAGCAGCTTATTAGCGTTGGGGGAGCAGTTCTTC.